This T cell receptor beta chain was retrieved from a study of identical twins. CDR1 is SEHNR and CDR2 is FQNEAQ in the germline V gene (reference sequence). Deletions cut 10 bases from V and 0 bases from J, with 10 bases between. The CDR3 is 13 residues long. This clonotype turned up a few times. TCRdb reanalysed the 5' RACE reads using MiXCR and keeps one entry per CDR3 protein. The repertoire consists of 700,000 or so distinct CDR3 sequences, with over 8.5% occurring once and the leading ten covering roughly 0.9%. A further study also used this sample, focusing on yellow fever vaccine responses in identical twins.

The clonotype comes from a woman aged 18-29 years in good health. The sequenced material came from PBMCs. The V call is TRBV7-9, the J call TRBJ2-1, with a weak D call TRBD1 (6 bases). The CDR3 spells CATLQGSYNEQFF. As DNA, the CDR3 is TGTGCCACTCTACAGGGCTCCTACAATGAGCAGTTCTTC.